The subject of this entry is one T cell receptor (beta chain). The PCR was carried out with 60 Vbeta primers and 13 Jbeta primers. Libraries were prepared by immunoSEQ multiplex PCR; TCRdb keeps only in-frame clonotypes and omits some of them. The data contain over 100,000 clones, 80% of them singletons. This record belongs to a study of cytomegalovirus exposure and HLA in healthy donors. CDR3 size: 15 residues. V was trimmed by 2 bases and J by 5 bases, leaving 10 bases between them. The V gene's germline CDR1 is ENHRY and CDR2 SYGVKD. The V gene is TRBV10-3, the J gene TRBJ1-6, with D tentatively TRBD1 (6 bases). The sequencing input was PBMCs. The sequence came from a man aged 30-40 years in good health and CMV-seronegative. The CDR3, as DNA: TGTGCCATCAGTGAGGTTAGACAGGATAATTCACCCCTCCACTTT. This translates into CAISEVRQDNSPLHF.